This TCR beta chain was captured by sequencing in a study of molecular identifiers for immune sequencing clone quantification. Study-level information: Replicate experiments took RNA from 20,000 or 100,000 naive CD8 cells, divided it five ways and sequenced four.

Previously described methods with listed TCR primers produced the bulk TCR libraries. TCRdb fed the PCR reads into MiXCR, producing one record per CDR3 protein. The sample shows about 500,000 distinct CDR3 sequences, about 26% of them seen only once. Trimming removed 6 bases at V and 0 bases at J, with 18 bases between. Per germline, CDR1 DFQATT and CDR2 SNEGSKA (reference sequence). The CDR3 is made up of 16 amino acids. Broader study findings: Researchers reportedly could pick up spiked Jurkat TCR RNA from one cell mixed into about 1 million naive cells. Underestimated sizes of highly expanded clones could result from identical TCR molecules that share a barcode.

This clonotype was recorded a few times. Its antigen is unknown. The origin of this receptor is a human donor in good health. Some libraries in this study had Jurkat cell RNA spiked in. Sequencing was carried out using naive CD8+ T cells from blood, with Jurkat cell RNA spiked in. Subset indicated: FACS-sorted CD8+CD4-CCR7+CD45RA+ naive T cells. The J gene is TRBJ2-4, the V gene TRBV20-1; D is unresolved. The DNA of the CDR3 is TGCAGTGCCGTAAAATGGGAAGGATTAGCCAAAAACATTCAGTACTTC. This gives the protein CSAVKWEGLAKNIQYF.